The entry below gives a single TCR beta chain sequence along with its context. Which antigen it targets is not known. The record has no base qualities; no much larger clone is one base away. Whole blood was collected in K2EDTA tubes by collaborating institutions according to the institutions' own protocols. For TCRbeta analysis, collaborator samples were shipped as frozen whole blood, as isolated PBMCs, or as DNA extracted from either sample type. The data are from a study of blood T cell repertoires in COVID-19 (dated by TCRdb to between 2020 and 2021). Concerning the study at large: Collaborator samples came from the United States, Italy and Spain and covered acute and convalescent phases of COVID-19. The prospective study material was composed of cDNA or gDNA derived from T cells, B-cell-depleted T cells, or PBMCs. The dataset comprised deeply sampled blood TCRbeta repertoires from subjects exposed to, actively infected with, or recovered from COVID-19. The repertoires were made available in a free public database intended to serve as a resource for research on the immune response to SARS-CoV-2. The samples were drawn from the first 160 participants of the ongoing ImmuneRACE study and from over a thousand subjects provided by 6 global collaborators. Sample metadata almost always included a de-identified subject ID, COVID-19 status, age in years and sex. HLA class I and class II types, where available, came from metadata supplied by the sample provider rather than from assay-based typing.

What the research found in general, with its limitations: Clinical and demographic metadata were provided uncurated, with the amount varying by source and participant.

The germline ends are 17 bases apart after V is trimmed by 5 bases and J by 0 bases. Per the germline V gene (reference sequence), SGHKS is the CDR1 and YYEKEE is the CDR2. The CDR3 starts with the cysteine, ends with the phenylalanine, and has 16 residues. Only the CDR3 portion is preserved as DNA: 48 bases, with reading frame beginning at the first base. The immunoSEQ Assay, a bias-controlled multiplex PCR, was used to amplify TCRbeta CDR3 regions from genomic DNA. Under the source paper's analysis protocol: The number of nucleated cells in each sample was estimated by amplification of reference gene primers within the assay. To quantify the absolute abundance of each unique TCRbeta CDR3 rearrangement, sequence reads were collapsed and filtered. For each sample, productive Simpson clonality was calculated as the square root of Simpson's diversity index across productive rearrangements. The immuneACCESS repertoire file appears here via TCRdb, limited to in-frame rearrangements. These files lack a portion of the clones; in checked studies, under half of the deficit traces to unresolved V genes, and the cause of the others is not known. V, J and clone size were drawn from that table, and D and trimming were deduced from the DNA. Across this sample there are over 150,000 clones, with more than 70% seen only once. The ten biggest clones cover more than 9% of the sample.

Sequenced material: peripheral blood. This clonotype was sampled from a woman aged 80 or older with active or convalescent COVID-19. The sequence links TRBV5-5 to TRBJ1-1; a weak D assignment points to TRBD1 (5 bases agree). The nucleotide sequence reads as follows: TGTGCCAGCAGTTCCCTAGCGGGACTCGTGAACACTGAAGCTTTCTTT. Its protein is CASSSLAGLVNTEAFF.